The clone carrying this T cell receptor beta chain was counted a few times. These data are taken from a study of memory CD4+ T cells and cytomegalovirus serostatus. Here immunoSEQ multiplex PCR was the method, and the copy in TCRdb shows in-frame clones only, minus some. Of tens of thousands of clones in the sample, roughly 83% were seen once. The CDR3 is made up of 11 amino acids. Germline V lookup: CDR1 MRHNA, CDR2 SNTAGT. Trimming removed 3 bases at V and 12 bases at J, with 9 bases between. Single viable CD3+CD4+CD8-CD45RO+ cells were sorted as the memory CD4+ T cells. This TCR came from an adult in good health and CMV-seronegative. Sequencing used memory CD4+ T cells from blood. The chain couples TRBV6-4 to TRBJ2-1; D possibly corresponds to TRBD2 (5 bases). In nucleotides, the CDR3 is TGTGCCAGCAGTGAGGGAGCAGCGCAGTTCTTC. This codes for CASSEGAAQFF.